The sequence of this T cell receptor beta chain was determined in a study of blood T cells in healthy people across ages. This clonotype was counted a few times. Every sample had a minimum of 6 million PBMCs isolated. Primed by a sample-barcoded 5' primer and a J-beta primer mix, a second PCR proceeded for 7 to 11 cycles. TCRdb ran MiXCR on the 5' RACE reads and lists one entry per CDR3 protein. In the table there are hundreds of thousands of distinct CDR3 sequences, about three fifths of which are singletons. Germline V CDR1 and CDR2: SGDLS, YYNGEE. V shed 4 bases and J 4 bases; nucleotides not matched to a gene: 11. The CDR3 sequence is 17 residues long.

Sample: blood. The chain is built from TRBV9 and TRBJ2-1; 10 nucleotides agree with TRBD2. The origin of this receptor is a man aged 25 to 45 in good health. The CDR3 nucleotides are TGTGCCAGCAGCCCTCCCCGGGGACTAGCGTCTTACAATGAGCAGTTCTTC. This gives the protein CASSPPRGLASYNEQFF.